These 5 T cell receptor beta chains originate from one sample sequenced in a study of OX40 agonist ivuxolimab in advanced cancers. Repertoires were generated with immunoSEQ multiplex PCR, while TCRdb's copy carries only in-frame clones and drops some. The table has about 70,000 clones, roughly 80% seen once; the top ten hold over 4%. Material: CD4+ or CD8+ T cells sorted from blood, obtained in a trial of the OX40 agonist ivuxolimab. All receptors come from an adult with an advanced solid tumor such as melanoma, head and neck, liver or kidney cancer.

The chain uses TRBV29-1 and TRBJ1-4, with D possibly being TRBD1 (5 bases). The CDR3 extends over 16 amino acids. V was clipped by 1 base and J by 5 bases, with 17 bases between them. Germline V gene data show CDR1 as SQVTM and CDR2 as ANQGSEA. CDR3 sequence: CSVEGGVEGPNEKLFF. The CDR3 DNA follows: TGCAGCGTTGAAGGAGGGGTTGAGGGGCCGAATGAAAAACTGTTTTTT.

This clone was counted only a few times. This chain connects TRBV18 to TRBJ1-5; no firm D call. This CDR3 region has 15 residues. V was pared by 6 bases and J by 7 bases, with 19 bases between. The germline CDR1 and CDR2 sequences are KGHSH and LQKENI. As DNA, the CDR3 is TGTGCCAGCTCCCTCGAGGATCTAACGGGGCAGCCCCAGCATTTT. Its protein is CASSLEDLTGQPQHF.

The chain joins TRBV9 to TRBJ2-1; 10 bases agree with TRBD2. CDR1 and CDR2 from the germline V gene are SGDLS and YYNGEE. The CDR3 runs 15 residues. Unmatched junction bases numbered 0, after V lost 3 bases and J lost 0 bases. CDR3 nucleotides: TGTGCCAGCAGCGCTAGCGGGAGCTCCTACAATGAGCAGTTCTTC. It translates to CASSASGSSYNEQFF.

The chain employs TRBV2 and TRBJ2-5; TRBD1 might be the D (5 bases). Deletions cut 3 bases from V and 5 bases from J, with 10 bases between. The germline CDR1 and CDR2 sequences are SNHLY and FYNNEI. The CDR3 spans 13 residues. CDR3 DNA sequence: TGTGCCAGCAGTGATAGGGGTGGGGAGACCCAGTACTTC. Translating it yields CASSDRGGETQYF. Together with reference TRBV2 and TRBJ2-5, the CDR3 gives the full variable domain: EPEVTQTPSHQVTQMGQEVILRCVPISNHLYFYWYRQILGQKVEFLVSFYNNEISEKSEIFDDQFSVERPDGSNFTLKIRSTKLEDSAMYFCASSDRGGETQYFGPGTRLLVL.

The V call is TRBV19, the J call TRBJ1-2; possibly TRBD1 for D (5 bases). Germline assignment: CDR1 LNHDA and CDR2 SQIVND (reference sequence). CDR3 size: 13 residues. Trimming pared 5 bases from V and 3 bases from J, leaving 10 bases between. The CDR3 DNA follows: TGTGCCAGTAGTGTGCAGGGAGACTATGGCTACACCTTC. This translates into CASSVQGDYGYTF.